The sequence of this T cell receptor (beta chain) was determined in a study of blood T cell repertoires in COVID-19. Study context: Researchers got acute and convalescent COVID-19 samples from the United States, Italy and Spain. T cells, B-cell-depleted T cells, or PBMCs provided the cDNA or gDNA that served as material.

How the authors handled the data: Estimated nucleated cell counts came from reference gene primer amplification. TCRdb keeps only in-frame clones here, not all; method: immunoSEQ multiplex PCR. D and trimming come from the DNA, and the V and J calls and clone size come from that table. The profile shows under 350,000 clones, 83% of them singletons. This CDR3 has 11 residues. Trimming took off 5 bases at V and 1 base at J, with 3 bases between the two ends. Germline V gene data show CDR1 as SEHNR and CDR2 as FQNEAQ (reference sequence). Notes on this clone: The identical CDR3 is also encoded by other nucleotide sequences in the sample.

The genes are TRBV7-9 and TRBJ2-7; no clear D gene. The sample taken for sequencing was peripheral blood. The TCR comes from a woman between 50 and 59 years old who had recovered from COVID-19. In DNA form, the CDR3 reads TGTGCCAGCAGCCCTTCCTACGAGCAGTACTTC. As protein: CASSPSYEQYF.